The next 20 T cell receptor beta chains were all read from a single sample in a study of regulatory T cells in long-lasting Graves disease. Both iRepertoire HTBI primers and Arm-PCR of CDR3 regions were used to build the TCR beta libraries. Using its own MiXCR run on the multiplex PCR reads, TCRdb lists one record per CDR3 protein. The sample lists approximately 350,000 distinct CDR3 sequences, 16% seen once, with 25% to 30% in the top ten. Time point of the sample: newly diagnosed GD, antithyroid drugs for less than 3 months. RNA from PBMCs was the source of the TCR library. These data also formed part of another study, on T cells in Graves' hyperthyroidism and ophthalmopathy.

The specimen was peripheral blood mononuclear cells (PBMCs), collected at new diagnosis, from a patient treated with antithyroid drugs. The receptors here all came from a man aged 35-49 years with Graves disease.

This clonotype has a count of ten or more. The gene calls are TRBV7-9 and TRBJ1-4; 10 nucleotides agree with TRBD1. V shed 6 bases, J shed 9 bases, and the junction held 4 bases outside the gene matches. CDR3 length equals 13 residues. Germline V gives CDR1 SEHNR, CDR2 FQNEAQ (reference sequence). The CDR3 is CASSLDRGKKLFF. The CDR3 DNA sequence: TGTGCCAGCAGTTTGGACAGGGGGAAAAAACTGTTTTTT. The entire variable domain, with the rest obtained from reference TRBV7-9 and TRBJ1-4, is as follows: DTGVSQNPRHKITKRGQNVTFRCDPISEHNRLYWYRQTLGQGPEFLTYFQNEAQLEKSRLLSDRFSAERPKGSFSTLEIQRTEQGDSAMYLCASSLDRGKKLFFGSGTQLSVL.

This clonotype appeared a few times. The chain couples TRBV10-3 to TRBJ2-5; 9 bases fit TRBD1. V lost 10 bases and J lost 4; bases outside the gene matches: 7. The CDR3 is 13 amino acids. Germline-derived CDR1 and CDR2 are ENHRY and SYGVKD. In DNA, the CDR3 is TGTGCCACCCGAGGACAGGGGTCAGAGACCCAGTACTTC. Translating it yields CATRGQGSETQYF.

The V gene is TRBV6-2 or TRBV6-3, the J gene TRBJ2-3, with 8 bases that match TRBD1. The CDR3 contains 16 residues. V dropped 5 bases and J dropped 4; count of bases not matched to a gene: 11. Germline V gene sequence: CDR1 MNHEY, CDR2 SVGEGT. CDR3 sequence reads: CASSRTDRVFPDTQYF. The CDR3, as DNA: TGTGCCAGCAGTCGCACGGACAGGGTGTTCCCAGATACGCAGTATTTT.

Of note for this clonotype: A much bigger clone sits one base away, suggesting this may be a read error. The chain recombines TRBV27 with TRBJ2-7; TRBD1 might be the D (5 bases). Between the trimmed V and J ends, which lost 4 bases and 3 bases, there was a span of 16 bases. CDR3 length equals 15 residues. Germline V gene lookup returns CDR1 MNHEY and CDR2 SMNVEV (reference sequence). This CDR3 reads CASSSVQGYDYEQYF. For the CDR3, the DNA is TGTGCCAGCAGTTCCGTCCAGGGATACGACTACGAGCAGTACTTC.

This clonotype appeared many times. The chain joins TRBV7-2 to TRBJ2-3; TRBD1 is a possible D gene (6 bases). Germline V gene data show CDR1 as SGHTA and CDR2 as FQGNSA. This CDR3 spans 15 amino acids. Trimming left V 1 base short and J 3 bases short, with 11 bases between. The CDR3 is CASSLVRQGTDTQYF. The CDR3 DNA reads as TGTGCCAGCAGCTTAGTCAGGCAGGGGACAGATACGCAGTATTTT.

This clonotype was detected ten times or more. The chain has TRBV2 and TRBJ2-4, with D possibly matching TRBD2 (6 bases). Germline loops: CDR1 SNHLY, CDR2 FYNNEI. The CDR3 has 16 residues. The V end was cut by 5 bases, the J end by 0 bases, with 14 bases between. CDR3 sequence reads: CASSWGVRLAKNIQYF. The CDR3 DNA reads TGTGCCAGCAGTTGGGGGGTAAGGCTAGCCAAAAACATTCAGTACTTC.

In the case of this clonotype: A read error is possible here, since a much larger clone lies one base away. The CDR3 ends on some other residue instead of the conserved phenylalanine or tryptophan, so this is likely a read error. The gene calls are TRBV7-3 and TRBJ2-1; perhaps TRBD1 as D (6 bases). Germline V gives CDR1 SGHTA, CDR2 FQGTGA. The CDR3 has 15 residues. V lost 2 bases and J lost 5, with 13 bases in between. This chain's CDR3 is CASSLGRGTHNEQFL. CDR3 coding DNA: TGTGCCAGCAGCTTAGGCAGGGGTACTCACAATGAGCAGTTCTTA.

The table lists this clonotype with a few counts. The CDR3 DNA sequence: TGTGCCAGCAGCATAGAACACCGGGGTCATGAAAAACTGTTTTTT. Translation gives CASSIEHRGHEKLFF. The chain uses TRBV7-8 and TRBJ1-4; D gene unclear. The length of the CDR3 is 15 residues. Germline assignment: CDR1 SGHVS and CDR2 FQNEAQ. Trimming pared 5 bases from V and 6 bases from J, leaving 16 bases between.

This clonotype was observed many times. The chain uses TRBV7-8 and TRBJ2-3, with D perhaps matching TRBD2 (6 bases). Trimming left V 2 bases short and J 0 bases short, with 12 bases between. This CDR3 is 16 amino acids long. Germline V gives CDR1 SGHVS, CDR2 FQNEAQ. The CDR3 spells CASSLLRLGSTDTQYF. The CDR3 region has the DNA TGTGCCAGCAGCTTACTGAGACTAGGTAGCACAGATACGCAGTATTTT.

This CDR3 reads CASSFYGSYEQYF. CDR3 bases: TGTGCCAGCAGCTTTTACGGCAGCTACGAGCAGTACTTC. The chain links TRBV7-8 to TRBJ2-7; D unclear. From germline, CDR1 is SGHVS and CDR2 FQNEAQ. With 3 bases removed from V and 3 bases from J, the gap between germline ends came to 9 bases. The length of the CDR3 is 13 residues.

This clonotype showed up many times. The gene calls are TRBV27 and TRBJ2-1; maybe TRBD1 (6 bases). Germline CDR1 MNHEY, CDR2 SMNVEV (reference sequence). Trimming removed 5 bases at V and 2 bases at J, with 13 bases between. The CDR3 spans 15 residues. CDR3 sequence reads: CASSLQGLAYNEQFF. As DNA, the CDR3 is TGTGCCAGCAGTCTACAGGGTTTGGCCTACAATGAGCAGTTCTTC.

The chain is built from TRBV4-2 and TRBJ2-1; D remains unclear. Germline V CDR1 and CDR2: LGHNA, YNFKEQ. Trimming removed 0 bases at V and 6 bases at J, with 12 bases between. The CDR3 spans 15 residues. The CDR3 protein is CASSQDRVASNEQFF. CDR3 coding DNA: TGTGCCAGCAGCCAAGATCGGGTAGCTTCCAATGAGCAGTTCTTC.

Many counts were recorded for this clonotype. The chain uses TRBV5-6 and TRBJ2-3; the D gene is possibly TRBD2 (6 bases). V was trimmed by 4 bases and J by 1 base, leaving 10 bases between them. Germline CDR1 is SGHDT and CDR2 is YYEEEE. The CDR3 covers 14 residues. The DNA for the CDR3 is TGTGCCAGCAGCGTTTGGGGGGGCACAGATACGCAGTATTTT. Its protein product is CASSVWGGTDTQYF.

Details on this clonotype: A much larger clone sits a single nucleotide away, making a read error possible. The V gene is TRBV20-1, the J gene TRBJ2-1; 10 bases line up with TRBD1. CDR3 length equals 15 residues. CDR1 and CDR2 from the germline V gene are DFQATT and SNEGSKA (reference sequence). In DNA form, the CDR3 reads TGCAGTGCTCCCGATCCGGGACAGGGGATCAATGTGCAGTTCTTC. This translates into CSAPDPGQGINVQFF.

This clonotype has a count of ten or more. The genes are TRBV12-3 or TRBV12-4 and TRBJ1-5; D not resolved. The CDR3 totals 14 residues. V was cut by 3 bases and J by 8 bases, with 14 bases left in between. The CDR3 sequence: CASSLRGFGEPQHF. In DNA, the CDR3 is TGTGCCAGCAGTTTGCGCGGGTTCGGGGAGCCCCAGCATTTT.

This clonotype was observed a few times. A read error may be the cause here, since a much bigger clone is one base away. The CDR3, as DNA: TGTGCCAGCAGCGCCGGGACTAGCTGGGGCAATGAGCAGTTCTTC. This translates into CASSAGTSWGNEQFF. The chain joins TRBV11-2 to TRBJ2-1; 9 bases match TRBD2. V gave up 5 bases and J gave up 6 bases; unmatched junction bases: 8. The CDR3 runs to 15 residues. Germline CDR1 SGHAT, CDR2 FQNNGV.

This clonotype came up many times. CDR3 amino acids: CASSQRRLTEAFF. The CDR3 DNA is TGTGCCAGCAGCCAACGGAGGTTGACTGAAGCTTTCTTT. This chain uses TRBV3-1 with TRBJ1-1, with D hard to call. This CDR3 comprises 13 residues. The germline V and J ends were trimmed by 2 bases and 5 bases, with 9 bases remaining between them. Germline values: CDR1 LGHDT, CDR2 YNNKEL (reference sequence). The variable domain in full, completed from reference TRBV3-1 and TRBJ1-1, reads DTAVSQTPKYLVTQMGNDKSIKCEQNLGHDTMYWYKQDSKKFLKIMFSYNNKELIINETVPNRFSPKSPDKAHLNLHINSLELGDSAVYFCASSQRRLTEAFFGQGTRLTVV.

Notes on this clonotype: A much more abundant neighbour one base away suggests this may be a read error. V is TRBV11-3 and J is TRBJ2-1; a weak D match, TRBD2 (5 bases). The J call may be wrong; the DNA end is better matched by TRBJ2-7. Germline CDR1 SGHNT, CDR2 YENEEA. This CDR3 has 16 residues. This CDR3 is CASSFGGRPSYNEQYF. CDR3 DNA: TGTGCCAGCAGCTTCGGCGGGCGCCCTTCCTACAATGAGCAGTACTTC.

This clonotype was recorded many times. The chain links TRBV7-2 to TRBJ2-3; TRBD1 or TRBD2 may be the D gene (6 bases each). The CDR3 has 15 amino acids. V was cut by 0 bases and J by 3 bases, with 10 bases left in between. In germline, CDR1 is SGHTA, CDR2 FQGNSA. The CDR3 here is CASSLAGGHTDTQYF. CDR3 coding DNA: TGTGCCAGCAGCTTAGCGGGGGGACATACAGATACGCAGTATTTT.

This clonotype was seen a handful of times. The genes are TRBV2 and TRBJ1-6; D gene ambiguous. Trimming removed 6 bases at V and 7 bases at J, with 4 bases between. Looked up from germline, CDR1 is SNHLY and CDR2 is FYNNEI. This CDR3 is built from 11 residues. CDR3 bases: TGTGCCAGCAGCGAAAATTCACCCCTCCACTTT. Protein product: CASSENSPLHF. The full variable domain, completed using reference TRBV2 and TRBJ1-6, is EPEVTQTPSHQVTQMGQEVILRCVPISNHLYFYWYRQILGQKVEFLVSFYNNEISEKSEIFDDQFSVERPDGSNFTLKIRSTKLEDSAMYFCASSENSPLHFGNGTRLTVT.